This TCR beta chain is drawn from a study of blood T cells in healthy people across ages. This clonotype was seen ten or more times. Sample-barcoded 5' priming and a J-beta primer mix drove a second PCR of 7 to 11 cycles. TCRdb reanalysed the 5' RACE reads using MiXCR and keeps one entry per CDR3 protein. The repertoire holds 850,000 or so distinct CDR3 sequences, with about 28% as singletons. The CDR3 runs 11 residues. Germline lookup yields CDR1 GTSNPN and CDR2 SVGIG (reference sequence). V was cut by 6 bases and J by 5 bases, with 10 bases left in between. The clonotype comes from a woman aged 80 or over in good health. The J gene is TRBJ1-2, the V gene TRBV30; D is unresolved. The sample comprised blood. The CDR3 DNA is TGTGCCTGCGCGTCGGGTTATGGCTACACCTTC. It codes for CACASGYGYTF.